This T cell receptor (beta chain) was recorded in a study of blood T cells in healthy people across ages. Study observations and caveats: Diversity figures based on one million T cells were deemed too low.

Looked up from germline, CDR1 is MDHEN and CDR2 is SYDVKM. The CDR3 consists of 16 residues. The V gene lost 6 bases and the J gene lost 0 bases, with 15 bases spanning the gap. A few counts support this clonotype. Its cognate antigen is unknown. For the second PCR, which ran for roughly 6 to 12 cycles, a sample-barcoded 5' primer and a J-beta primer mix were used. A tag from a template-switch adaptor with 12 random nucleotides marked each cDNA molecule. TCRdb reprocessed the 5' RACE reads with MiXCR, giving one entry per CDR3 protein. The sample lists some 1.4 million distinct CDR3 sequences; about 40% were seen once.

The rearrangement uses TRBV28 and TRBJ1-5; D ambiguous. Sequencing input: blood. The origin of this receptor is a woman between 18 and 30 years old in good health. The CDR3 reads CASSPSGYYSNQPQHF. For the CDR3, the DNA is TGTGCCAGCAGCCCCTCGGGATACTATAGCAATCAGCCCCAGCATTTT.